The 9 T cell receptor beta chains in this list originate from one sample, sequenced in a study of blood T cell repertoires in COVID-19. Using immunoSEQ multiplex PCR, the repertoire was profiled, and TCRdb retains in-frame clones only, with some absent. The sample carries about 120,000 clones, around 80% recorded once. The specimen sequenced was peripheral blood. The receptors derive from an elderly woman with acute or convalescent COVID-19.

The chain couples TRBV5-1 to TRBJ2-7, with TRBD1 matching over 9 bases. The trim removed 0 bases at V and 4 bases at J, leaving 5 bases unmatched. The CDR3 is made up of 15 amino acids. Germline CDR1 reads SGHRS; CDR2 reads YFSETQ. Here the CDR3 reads CASSLAPTGGYEQYF. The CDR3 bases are TGCGCCAGCAGCTTGGCCCCGACAGGGGGGTACGAGCAGTACTTC.

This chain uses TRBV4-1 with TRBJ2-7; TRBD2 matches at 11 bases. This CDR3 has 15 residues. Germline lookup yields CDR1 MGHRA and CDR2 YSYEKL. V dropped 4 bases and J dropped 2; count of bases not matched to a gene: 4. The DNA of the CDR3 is TGCGCCAGCAGCCGGGAGACTAGCGGGACCTACGAGCAGTACTTC. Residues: CASSRETSGTYEQYF.

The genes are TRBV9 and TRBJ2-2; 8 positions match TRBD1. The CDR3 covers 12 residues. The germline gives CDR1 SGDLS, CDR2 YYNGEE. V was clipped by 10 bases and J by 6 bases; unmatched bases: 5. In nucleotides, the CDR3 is TGTGCCTCCAGGGGGCTGGCCGGGGAGCTGTTTTTT. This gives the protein CASRGLAGELFF.

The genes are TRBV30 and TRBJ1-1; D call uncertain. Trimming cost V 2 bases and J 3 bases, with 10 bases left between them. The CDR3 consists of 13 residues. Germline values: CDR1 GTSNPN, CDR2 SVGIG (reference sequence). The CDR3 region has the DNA TGTGCCTGGAGTCCCTTTCAGGACACTGAAGCTTTCTTT. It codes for CAWSPFQDTEAFF.

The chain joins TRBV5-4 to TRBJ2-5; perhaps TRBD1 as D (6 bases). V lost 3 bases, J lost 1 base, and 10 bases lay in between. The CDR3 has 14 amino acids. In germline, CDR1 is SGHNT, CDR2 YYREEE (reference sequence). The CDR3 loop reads CASSYPGAQETQYF. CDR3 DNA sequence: TGTGCCAGCAGCTACCCAGGGGCCCAAGAGACCCAGTACTTC.

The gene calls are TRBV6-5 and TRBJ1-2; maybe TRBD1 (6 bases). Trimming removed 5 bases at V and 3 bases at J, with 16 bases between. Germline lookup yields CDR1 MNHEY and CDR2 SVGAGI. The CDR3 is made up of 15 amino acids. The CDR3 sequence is CASSPGGGGDYGYTF. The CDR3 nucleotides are TGTGCCAGCAGTCCTGGGGGCGGGGGGGACTATGGCTACACCTTC.

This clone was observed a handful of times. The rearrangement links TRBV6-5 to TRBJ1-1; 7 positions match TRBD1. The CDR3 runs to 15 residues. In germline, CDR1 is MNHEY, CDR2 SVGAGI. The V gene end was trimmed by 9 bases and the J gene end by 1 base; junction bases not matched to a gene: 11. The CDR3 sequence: CASPQTGTANTEAFF. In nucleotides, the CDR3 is TGTGCCAGTCCTCAAACCGGGACAGCGAACACTGAAGCTTTCTTT.

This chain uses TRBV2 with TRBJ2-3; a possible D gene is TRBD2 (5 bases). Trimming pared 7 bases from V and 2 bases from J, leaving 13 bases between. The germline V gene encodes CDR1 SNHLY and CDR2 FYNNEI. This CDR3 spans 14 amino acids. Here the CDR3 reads CASNGGLYTDTQYF. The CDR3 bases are TGTGCCAGCAATGGAGGACTTTACACAGATACGCAGTATTTT.

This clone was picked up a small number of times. Written as DNA, the CDR3 is TGCGCCAGCAGCGTGGACGGTCTTTCTGAAAAACTGTTTTTT. Its translation: CASSVDGLSEKLFF. V gene TRBV5-1 combines with J gene TRBJ1-4; no clear D gene. This CDR3 is built from 14 residues. Germline V gene sequence: CDR1 SGHRS, CDR2 YFSETQ. With 4 bases removed from V and 7 bases from J, the gap between germline ends came to 14 bases. The full variable domain, its missing parts supplied by reference TRBV5-1 and TRBJ1-4, is KAGVTQTPRYLIKTRGQQVTLSCSPISGHRSVSWYQQTPGQGLQFLFEYFSETQRNKGNFPGRFSGRQFSNSRSEMNVSTLELGDSALYLCASSVDGLSEKLFFGSGTQLSVL.